This TCR beta chain was sequenced for a study of cytomegalovirus exposure and HLA in healthy donors. V was clipped by 3 bases and J by 5 bases, with 7 bases between them. CDR1 SGHTA and CDR2 FQGNSA come from the germline V gene. This CDR3 comprises 12 residues. As for this clone: Its cognate antigen is unknown.

In the PCR, 60 Vbeta and 13 Jbeta primers were used. Method: immunoSEQ multiplex PCR; TCRdb's copy keeps in-frame clones and lacks some. The data show approximately 93,000 clones, with 65% seen just once and under 6% held by the top ten. The study, taken as a whole, reports: The CMV antigen specificity of a few CMV-associated chains was confirmed through in vitro analysis.

This chain joins TRBV7-2 and TRBJ1-1; perhaps TRBD1 as D (6 bases). The TCR comes from a boy aged 5-17 years in good health and CMV-seropositive. Sequences were obtained from PBMCs. CDR3 residues: CASSFQGTEAFF. The DNA of the CDR3 is TGTGCCAGCAGCTTTCAGGGGACTGAAGCTTTCTTT.